This TCR beta chain was retrieved from a study of blood T cell repertoires in COVID-19. Across the study: Samples came from the United States, Italy and Spain, spanning acute and convalescent COVID-19.

The data were produced by immunoSEQ multiplex PCR, yet TCRdb's version contains in-frame clones alone and is incomplete. The table shows some 300,000 clones, with about 90% occurring only once. Adults between about 18 and 89 years of age took part from approximately 24 US areas. Self-reported history from a screening survey and questionnaire set each donor's cohort. Two negative PCRs, clearance, or symptom resolution were required of recovered Cohort 3 donors. The sample comprised PBMCs or T cells enriched from blood (not recorded which). This TCR was sampled from a woman in her twenties or thirties who had recovered from COVID-19.

In nucleotides, the CDR3 is TGCAGCGTCAAACTCCCAGGGGCTCATGGCTACACCTTC. As protein: CSVKLPGAHGYTF. The chain links TRBV29-1 to TRBJ1-2, with D possibly matching TRBD1 (6 bases). The germline gives CDR1 SQVTM, CDR2 ANQGSEA. V shed 6 bases and J shed 6 bases, with 17 bases lying between them. The CDR3 covers 13 residues.